The TCR beta chain described here comes from a study of T-cell reconstitution after alpha-beta-depleted transplantation in children. Study-level findings and limits: Surviving thymic progenitors and recipient T cells were the source of high TCRbeta diversity at day 60 in some patients. One year after transplant, T-cell counts and diversity came mostly from newly produced T cells. Several hundred rapidly expanded clones from non-depleted graft cells reportedly supplied alpha-beta T cells about two months post-transplant.

TCRbeta library preparation incorporated unique molecular identifiers. TCRdb ran MiXCR on the PCR reads and lists one entry per CDR3 protein. This sample has about 220,000 distinct CDR3 sequences; around a sixth occur once, and the top ten carry about two fifths. In its sample, this clonotype was seen a few times. What it binds is unknown. The CDR3 spans 12 residues. Germline CDR1 ENHRY, CDR2 SYGVKD. Unmatched junction bases numbered 3, after V lost 8 bases and J lost 2 bases. V usage is TRBV10-3 and J usage is TRBJ2-7; 7 nucleotides align to TRBD1. This clonotype originated in a male patient aged 2-15 years who had a stem cell transplant for acute lymphoblastic leukemia, so the T cells may come from the graft donor. This sample comprised PBMCs, mostly from graft donor cells, obtained 360 days after TCRalphabeta/CD19-depleted stem cell transplant. The CDR3 DNA reads as TGTGCCATCCGGGACAGTACCTACGAGCAGTACTTC. This translates into CAIRDSTYEQYF.